Included here is one TCR beta chain sequence, with context. Its antigen has not been determined. Base qualities are not recorded, but no much larger clone differs from it by a single base. The library was built by means of the immunoSEQ multiplex PCR assay. For the multiplex PCR, a mixture combining 60 forward primers for TCR Vbeta segments and 13 reverse primers for TCR Jbeta segments was used. The CDR3 region of rearranged TCR beta genes was amplified from genomic DNA with a multiplex PCR assay. Amplified TCR beta libraries were sequenced as 87-base-pair reads on the Illumina HiSeq System. The authors processed their data as follows. In a later analysis, tens of millions of unique TCR beta chains were counted across the roughly 610 repertoires, and roughly 9.9 million of these chains were shared by at least two donors. Raw reads were error-corrected and collapsed into unique sequences with a nearest-neighbor algorithm that merged closely related sequences to remove PCR and sequencing errors. To assign V, D and J gene segments, CDR3 sequences were aligned to IMGT reference sequences. For a sequence to be retained, at least a six-nucleotide match to both a V gene segment and a J gene segment was required. A rearrangement was called productive if the CDR3 had no stop codons and remained in frame with V and J, and every other rearrangement was called non-productive. Following IMGT convention, CDR3 was defined as the stretch from the second conserved V-encoded cysteine up to the conserved J-encoded phenylalanine. The earlier analysis of fewer than 700 of the donors excluded sequences that lacked an unambiguous match to a single V gene segment. An earlier analysis of just under 600 of the donors called V segments functional above 56.7% productive rearrangements and segregating when the between-donor standard deviation exceeded 5%. To diagnose cytomegalovirus status from the catalog of TCR beta chain sequences, a statistical classification framework was built. V and J gene assignment, in a later analysis, came from comparing TCR nucleotide sequences with IMGT/GENE-DB human TR gene sequences. A later analysis assigned CDR3 sequences and most-parsimonious VDJ recombination scenarios with the TCRdist pipeline. In a later analysis, every TCR beta chain was defined by the combination of its CDR3 amino acid sequence and its V-gene family, and reads without a unique V-gene family were dropped. To address suspected cross-contamination and a sequencing artifact, a later analysis removed approximately 600 highly shared, low-generation-probability nucleotide sequences. In a later analysis, a clonal expansion index for each public chain was calculated from normalized within-repertoire ranks of inferred template counts. In a later analysis, generation probabilities were computed using a VDJ recombination model fitted to out-of-frame rearrangements, and the results were checked against IGoR. In a later analysis, TCR-TCR, TCR-HLA and TCR-CMV co-occurrence was scored with hypergeometric tests, and a repertoire-size bias correction was applied to TCR pairs. In a later analysis, false discovery rates were estimated by permuting HLA or CMV assignments 20 times. In a later analysis, co-occurring TCRs were grouped with DBSCAN, and TCRdist sequence similarity was added when clustering was performed within HLA-allele-positive subsets. Repertoires with fewer than 30,000 or more than 120,000 public chains, plus five repertoires with anomalous nucleotide sharing, were excluded from co-occurrence clustering. Entries here come from immuneACCESS through TCRdb and include only in-frame sequences with V and J called. Some clones fail to appear in such tables; in the studies checked, an unresolved V gene covers under half of the shortfall, and the cause of the remainder is unknown. That table gives V, J and clone size, and the DNA gave D and trimming. In all, the sample holds some 150,000 clones, and 75% to 85% of those were seen once. The ten most abundant clones make up 8.1% of the sample.

The CDR3 sequence holds 16 residues, the cysteine and phenylalanine included. The only DNA kept is the CDR3, 48 bases in frame from the first base. CDR1 and CDR2 were assigned from the germline V gene as KGHSH and LQKENI. V was cut back by 3 bases and J by 1 base, leaving a gap of 14 bases between them. The data were obtained in a study of cytomegalovirus exposure and HLA in healthy donors (dated by TCRdb to 2015 to 2018). About the study as a whole: In an earlier analysis of approximately 640 of the donors, less than 350 Gb of sequence data and some 120 million unique TCR beta sequences from 150 million to 200 million T cells were reported. The study combined high-throughput TCR immunosequencing, statistical association of individual TCRs with disease status, and machine learning to predict cytomegalovirus infection status. Donor age, sex, ethnicity and CMV serostatus were collected together with the repertoire data. All discovery cohort repertoires had been generated on a single sequencing platform. Of the approximately 400 genotyped donors, approximately 83% fell in the genetic ancestry cluster associated with self-reported Caucasian donors. The study profiled the T cell repertoires of about 640 subjects by immunosequencing and related them to cytomegalovirus serostatus. Along with the approximately 600-subject first cohort, a separate validation cohort of 120 different subjects was used. The later analysis used no new phenotypic data to find candidate immune exposures, relying instead on TCR beta sequences and their occurrence across donors. In an earlier analysis of 587 of the donors, high-throughput TCR beta sequencing was used to judge whether each TCR beta V gene segment behaved as functional or pseudogenic. Class I and class II HLA loci were covered by the typing at four-digit resolution. A later genetic analysis took genome-wide SNP genotypes for about three fifths of the roughly 670 donors and used that subset as a discovery cohort. In a later analysis, previously published TCR beta repertoires from 666 donors were re-analyzed and high-resolution HLA genotyping was added so that TCR occurrence patterns could be studied. Because of strong linkage in the cohort, five DR-DQ haplotypes were treated as single units for association and clustering. Across some 400 genotyped donors of the cohort, an average of roughly 200,000 unique TCR beta nucleotide sequences per donor were sequenced, and 15% to 20% of those sequences were non-productive. An early release that covered about 600 HLA-typed donors contained approximately 300 gigabases of sequencing data and tens of millions of unique TCR sequences. The study aimed to test whether cataloging public T cell receptors could reveal signatures of past pathogen exposure. Typing coverage varied by locus: roughly 629-640 donors for A, B, C, DRB1 and DQB1; more than 500 for DQA1; about 590 for DPA1; under 490 for DPB1.

Beyond this particular receptor, the publication reports: An earlier analysis of approximately 540 of the donors showed that most TCR beta V segments appeared in productive rearrangements either about 90% or about 30% of the time, which broadly matched IMGT annotations. Compared with equally common non-associated chains, HLA-associated TCR beta chains in a later analysis were more clonally expanded and had lower generation probabilities. A further reported finding was that TCR beta sequences accurately predicted the HLA-A and HLA-B alleles for most subjects in the first cohort. Linkage disequilibrium might explain the correlated functional status among segregating V segments, but an unknown experimental factor could not be excluded. In a later analysis, the rate of TCR association differed among HLA loci, with DRB1 alleles having the most associated TCRs and HLA-C alleles having the fewest. Sequencing depth was assumed to be roughly uniform across donors in the presence/absence analyses, though that assumption may not hold. The study listed approximately 150 TCR beta chains as associated with cytomegalovirus. The sequencing pipeline was judged likely to have produced a cluster of highly shared sequence variants as a technical artifact. The cohort was sequenced for TCR beta chains only, and without alpha or paired-chain data the features that could be detected were limited. The authors suggested that the approach could potentially be extended to other disease states and immunological phenotypes. Some IMGT-functional V segments, including TRBV6-2 and TRBV6-3, could not be distinguished by the 87-base-pair reads and were therefore excluded. A later analysis reported that several top co-occurrence clusters appeared linked to parvovirus B19, influenza, CMV and Epstein-Barr virus. Immune exposure information for the cohort was limited to CMV serostatus. Compared with the roughly 670-donor mean, donors in an Asian-associated ancestry cluster had fewer N-insertions in productive TCRs, according to a later genetic analysis. About 15 rarely observed V segments, including chromosome 9 orphons, were excluded from the earlier analysis of several hundred of the donors because counts were too low. The classifier was reported to diagnose cytomegalovirus status with high specificity and sensitivity in both the original and validation cohorts. Most CMV-associated TCR beta chains appeared to be HLA-restricted in a later analysis, and the HLA associations seemed to be driven largely by CMV exposure. A few of the identified cytomegalovirus-associated TCR beta chains were confirmed in vitro to be specific for cytomegalovirus antigens. In a later genetic analysis, a missense DCLRE1C variant was associated with V-gene and J-gene trimming of TCR beta chains, and the association was replicated in an independent cohort. Because HLA typing was unavailable for some donors at each locus, only the typed subset was used in association tests. Most TCR sequences were seen in very few donors, while some public TCRs were found in many individuals. In a later analysis, about 17,000 TCR beta sequences were associated with specific HLA alleles at a false discovery rate of 0.05. Assigning TCR associations to individual alleles was difficult when HLA alleles, especially DR and DQ, strongly co-occurred.

In total, 630 or so healthy bone marrow donors made up the cohort. At the time of sampling, all cohort members were nominally healthy, though unrecorded immune exposures were likely present. The donor was CMV seropositive and belonged to the group of 250 to 300 seropositive cohort members. Each donor provided a peripheral blood sample, and peripheral blood mononuclear cells were used for TCR beta sequencing. Genomic DNA was extracted from the blood cell samples with the Qiagen DNeasy Blood Extraction Kit. The chain joins TRBV18 to TRBJ2-3; possibly the D gene is TRBD2, per 7 matching bases. The receptor's source is a woman aged 45-60 years in good health and CMV-seropositive. Input material: PBMCs. The nucleotide sequence reads as follows: TGTGCCAGCTCACCTACGCGCGGGGGCGGCACAGATACGCAGTATTTT. It translates as CASSPTRGGGTDTQYF.